The 23 T cell receptor beta chains below all came from one sample that was sequenced in a study of spatial heterogeneity in lung cancer. TCRdb used MiXCR to reprocess the 5' RACE reads, holding one entry per CDR3 protein. Among about 9,500 distinct CDR3 sequences listed, approximately 14% were seen once. These receptors have no identified antigens. Time point reported: sample taken at primary tumor resection. Study-wide points: Tracking of tumor mutation counts was seen in expanded intratumoral alpha and beta TCR counts.

The source was lung tumor tissue, collected at surgery. Source of these receptors: a male donor with early-stage non-small cell lung cancer.

This clonotype has a count of ten or more. The library was designed around alpha chains, so this beta chain is a stray read whose abundance carries little weight. The CDR3 spells CASSQSGSFYNEQFF. CDR3 bases: TGTGCCAGCAGCCAAAGCGGGAGTTTCTACAATGAGCAGTTCTTC. The chain has TRBV3-1 and TRBJ2-1; 8 bases fit TRBD2. This CDR3 contains 15 residues. V lost 2 bases, J lost 3 bases, and 3 bases stayed unmatched. From germline, CDR1 is LGHDT and CDR2 YNNKEL (reference sequence).

This clonotype was seen ten or more times. This beta chain came through as a stray read in a library set up for alpha chains, and its size says little. V is TRBV2 and J is TRBJ2-5, with D possibly being TRBD2 (5 bases). Trimming took off 5 bases at V and 3 bases at J, with 13 bases between the two ends. The CDR3 sequence is 14 residues long. The germline gives CDR1 SNHLY, CDR2 FYNNEI. The DNA of the CDR3 is TGTGCCAGCAGTCTTCTAGCAGTCAAAGAGACCCAGTACTTC. Residues: CASSLLAVKETQYF.

The sample holds many counts of this clonotype. Since the library was made to target alpha chains, this beta chain is a stray read and its abundance is not meaningful. V usage is TRBV28 and J usage is TRBJ1-3; unclear D gene. Looked up from germline, CDR1 is MDHEN and CDR2 is SYDVKM. With 8 bases removed from V and 0 bases from J, the gap between germline ends came to 17 bases. The CDR3 has 16 residues. As DNA, the CDR3 is TGTGCCAGCCGCCGATCCTTCGGGATCTCTGGAAACACCATATATTTT. Protein: CASRRSFGISGNTIYF.

In this sample, this clonotype turned up many times. Since the library was made to target alpha chains, this beta chain is a stray read and its abundance is not meaningful. The chain couples TRBV28 to TRBJ1-5, with D possibly being TRBD1 (5 bases). The germline V gene encodes CDR1 MDHEN and CDR2 SYDVKM. The CDR3 has 12 residues. The germline V and J ends were trimmed by 4 bases and 6 bases, with 7 bases remaining between them. Here the CDR3 reads CASSSRVQPQHF. The DNA of the CDR3 is TGTGCCAGCAGTTCCAGGGTTCAGCCCCAGCATTTT.

This clonotype is classed as medium-sized. As an off-target read in a library built for alpha chains, this beta chain has a frequency of little significance. The chain couples TRBV7-8 to TRBJ2-7; no clear D. The CDR3 runs to 13 residues. The V gene's germline CDR1 is SGHVS and CDR2 FQNEAQ. V lost 1 base and J lost 7, with 11 bases in between. The CDR3 here is CASSLGWSLEQYF. CDR3 bases: TGTGCCAGCAGCTTAGGTTGGTCTCTTGAGCAGTACTTC.

This clonotype came up many times. The library was designed around alpha chains, so this beta chain is a stray read whose abundance carries little weight. The chain combines TRBV7-8 with TRBJ2-1; D perhaps matches TRBD1 (5 bases). With 5 bases removed from V and 15 bases from J, the gap between germline ends came to 23 bases. The CDR3 covers 14 residues. Germline values: CDR1 SGHVS, CDR2 FQNEAQ. CDR3 sequence reads: CASSPQGAPFSWFF. The CDR3 DNA reads as TGTGCCAGCAGCCCCCAAGGGGCGCCCTTCTCGTGGTTCTTC.

By share, this clonotype ranks as large. This beta chain appears as a stray read in a library generated for alpha chains; its size is not informative. The gene calls are TRBV7-2 and TRBJ2-1; 14 bases map to TRBD2. The CDR3 has 18 amino acids. The V gene end was trimmed by 6 bases and the J gene end by 1 base; junction bases not matched to a gene: 8. Germline CDR1 is SGHTA and CDR2 is FQGNSA. CDR3 bases: TGTGCCAGCAGACCGGGACTAGCGGGAGAGTGGTCCTACAATGAGCAGTTCTTC. Its translation: CASRPGLAGEWSYNEQFF.

This clonotype came up many times. For a library built for alpha chains, this beta chain is a stray read; little rests on its size. The chain is built from TRBV20-1 and TRBJ2-3; a possible D gene is TRBD2 (6 bases). Germline V lookup: CDR1 DFQATT, CDR2 SNEGSKA (reference sequence). V lost 1 base to trimming and J lost 3 bases, with 17 bases between them. The CDR3 is 16 amino acids. DNA for the CDR3: TGCAGTGCTAGAGGAATCCAGGAGCGGGCTACAGATACGCAGTATTTT. Translation: CSARGIQERATDTQYF.

This clonotype was seen many times. As an off-target read in a library built for alpha chains, this beta chain has a frequency of little significance. The chain is built from TRBV7-2 and TRBJ2-2; D gene unclear. The CDR3 totals 16 residues. V lost 4 bases to trimming and J lost 2 bases, with 14 bases between them. Germline CDR1 reads SGHTA; CDR2 reads FQGNSA. The chain's CDR3 is CASSSLASLNTGELFF. DNA for the CDR3: TGTGCCAGCAGCTCCTTAGCCTCCCTTAACACCGGGGAGCTGTTTTTT.

This clonotype was seen at least ten times. Since the library was made to target alpha chains, this beta chain is a stray read and its abundance is not meaningful. The chain combines TRBV27 with TRBJ2-1, with 7 bases lining up with TRBD2. The CDR3 totals 15 residues. V trimming: 5 bases; J trimming: 2 bases; junction bases outside the gene matches: 6. Per the germline V gene, CDR1 is MNHEY and CDR2 is SMNVEV (reference sequence). The CDR3 DNA is TGTGCCAGCAGTCTTCAGCGGGGCGCCTACAATGAGCAGTTCTTC. Its protein is CASSLQRGAYNEQFF.

This clonotype was counted many times. This beta chain came through as a stray read in a library set up for alpha chains, and its size says little. This sequence joins TRBV15 and TRBJ2-1; D is ambiguous. The CDR3 length is 16 residues. Germline V gene sequence: CDR1 LNHNV, CDR2 YYDKDF (reference sequence). V lost 1 base to trimming and J lost 8 bases, with 18 bases between them. This chain's CDR3 is CATSRGLVGGTDEQFF. The CDR3 bases are TGTGCCACCAGCAGAGGCTTAGTCGGTGGTACGGATGAGCAGTTCTTC.

In the case of this clonotype: This beta chain was picked up by a library intended for alpha chains and is off target, so its count carries little meaning. The gene calls are TRBV11-3 and TRBJ2-3; perhaps D is TRBD1 or TRBD2 (5 bases each). Germline V gives CDR1 SGHNT, CDR2 YENEEA. V lost 4 bases and J 2 bases, leaving 10 bases between the germline ends. This CDR3 is built from 14 residues. The CDR3 nucleotides are TGTGCCAGCAGCTCGGGACCTAACACAGATACGCAGTATTTT. Amino acid sequence: CASSSGPNTDTQYF.

There are many counts of this clonotype. This beta chain is a stray read from a library made for alpha chains; its abundance is not meaningful. The rearrangement links TRBV10-3 to TRBJ2-7; 11 nucleotides line up with TRBD2. V shed 8 bases and J 3 bases; nucleotides not matched to a gene: 3. Germline assignment: CDR1 ENHRY and CDR2 SYGVKD. The CDR3 sequence is 13 residues long. Here the CDR3 DNA reads TGTGCCATCGGGACTAGCGGAAGCTACGAGCAGTACTTC. This encodes CAIGTSGSYEQYF.

At least ten counts were recorded for this clonotype. A library prepared for alpha chains yielded this beta chain as an off-target read; its size is of little meaning. The gene calls are TRBV29-1 and TRBJ2-2; TRBD1 aligns across 8 bases. There are 15 residues in the CDR3. Trimming removed 4 bases from V and 6 bases from J; junction bases left unmatched: 10. Germline V CDR1 and CDR2: SQVTM, ANQGSEA. The CDR3 protein is CSVVMTGVMAGELFF. The CDR3 DNA reads as TGCAGCGTTGTCATGACAGGGGTAATGGCCGGGGAGCTGTTTTTT.

This clonotype was detected many times. The junction and the germline gene differ at one end; a read error may be behind it. This beta chain is an unintended read in a library built for alpha chains; its size means little. In DNA form, the CDR3 reads TGCAGCGCTAGGCCTGGCTACACCTTC. Translated, it gives CSARPGYTF. V and J are TRBV20-1 and TRBJ1-2, with unresolved D. The germline gives CDR1 DFQATT, CDR2 SNEGSKA (reference sequence). The CDR3 has 9 residues.

This clonotype was seen ten or more times. A library prepared for alpha chains yielded this beta chain as an off-target read; its size is of little meaning. The rearrangement uses TRBV5-1 and TRBJ2-1; D not certain. The germline V and J ends were trimmed by 0 bases and 8 bases, with 9 bases remaining between them. This CDR3 is 13 amino acids long. From germline, CDR1 is SGHRS and CDR2 YFSETQ. The CDR3 loop is CASSLEILHEQFF. CDR3 DNA: TGCGCCAGCAGCTTGGAAATACTCCATGAGCAGTTCTTC. The complete variable domain, with remaining parts taken from reference TRBV5-1 and TRBJ2-1, reads KAGVTQTPRYLIKTRGQQVTLSCSPISGHRSVSWYQQTPGQGLQFLFEYFSETQRNKGNFPGRFSGRQFSNSRSEMNVSTLELGDSALYLCASSLEILHEQFFGPGTRLTVL.

In this sample, this clonotype turned up many times. This beta chain is off target for a library built for alpha chains, so its abundance means little. The V gene is TRBV11-2, the J gene TRBJ1-6; 9 nucleotides match TRBD1. From germline, CDR1 is SGHAT and CDR2 FQNNGV. V was clipped by 3 bases and J by 6 bases; unmatched bases: 3. The CDR3 sequence is 15 residues long. In DNA form, the CDR3 reads TGTGCCAGCAGCTTTCACAGGGGGCTTAATTCACCCCTCCACTTT. It is translated as CASSFHRGLNSPLHF.

There are many counts of this clonotype. This beta chain appears as a stray read in a library generated for alpha chains; its size is not informative. The CDR3 nucleotides read TGCGCCAGCAGCTTGGAGGGCAGGGGCGGACAGACCCAGTACTTC. Its translation: CASSLEGRGGQTQYF. The chain is built from TRBV5-1 and TRBJ2-5; perhaps TRBD1 as D (6 bases). The V end was cut by 0 bases, the J end by 6 bases, with 15 bases between. This CDR3 region has 15 residues. Germline CDR1 reads SGHRS; CDR2 reads YFSETQ.

This clonotype was counted ten times or more. For a library built for alpha chains, this beta chain is a stray read; little rests on its size. The J gene is TRBJ1-1, the V gene TRBV29-1; weak D call: TRBD1 (5 bases). Germline values: CDR1 SQVTM, CDR2 ANQGSEA. Trimming took off 4 bases at V and 7 bases at J, with 16 bases between the two ends. CDR3 length: 13 residues. The CDR3: CSVVTQAGIEAFF. DNA of the CDR3: TGCAGCGTTGTAACCCAAGCAGGGATTGAAGCTTTCTTT.

This clonotype was detected many times. In a library made to pick up alpha chains, this beta chain is a stray read with a size that means little. This chain joins TRBV6-1 and TRBJ1-5; 7 nucleotides align to TRBD1. This CDR3 is built from 17 residues. The junction had 10 bases not matched to a gene; V was cut back by 1 base and J by 4 bases. Per the germline V gene, CDR1 is MNHNS and CDR2 is SASEGT. In nucleotides, the CDR3 is TGTGCCAGCAGTGAAGAAGAGACCAGACAGGGAAATCAGCCCCAGCATTTT. Its protein product is CASSEEETRQGNQPQHF.

This clonotype is medium-sized (0.01 to 0.1%) within its sample. The size of this beta chain means little, since it is a stray read in a library made for alpha chains. The rearrangement links TRBV7-6 to TRBJ2-7; 8 bases are a match to TRBD2. The CDR3 is 15 residues long. Germline V lookup: CDR1 SGHVS, CDR2 FNYEAQ. Trimming at V came to 0 bases and at J to 3 bases, leaving 4 bases not matched to a gene. The CDR3 is CASSLAAGRGYEQYF. The CDR3 DNA reads TGTGCCAGCAGCTTAGCGGCCGGGAGGGGCTACGAGCAGTACTTC.

Remarks on this clonotype: Being off target in a library aimed at alpha chains, this beta chain has a size of little meaning. V and J are TRBV4-3 and TRBJ2-1, with 8 bases that match TRBD1. With V trimmed by 3 bases and J by 5 bases, 12 bases remained unmatched. Germline CDR1 reads LGHNA; CDR2 reads YSLEER. The CDR3 is made up of 17 amino acids. CDR3: CASSQRSVDRADNEQFF. CDR3 nucleotide sequence: TGCGCCAGCAGCCAGCGATCAGTGGACAGGGCGGACAATGAGCAGTTCTTC.

Comments on this clonotype: This beta chain is a stray read from a library made for alpha chains; its abundance is not meaningful. V usage is TRBV7-9 and J usage is TRBJ2-3, with unresolved D. CDR3 size: 19 residues. Trimming pared 1 base from V and 2 bases from J, leaving 22 bases between. Germline V gene sequence: CDR1 SEHNR, CDR2 FQNEAQ (reference sequence). CDR3 region: CASSLDILVAASYTDTQYF. CDR3 DNA: TGTGCCAGCAGCTTAGATATCCTGGTGGCCGCGAGCTACACAGATACGCAGTATTTT.